Below, 21 T cell receptor beta chains from the same sample are listed, as sequenced in a study of cytomegalovirus exposure and HLA in healthy donors. The PCR used 60 Vbeta and 13 Jbeta primers. TCRdb's table, derived via immunoSEQ multiplex PCR, lists solely in-frame clones and lacks some. The sample records some 120,000 clones, just under 80% being singletons. Sequencing was carried out using PBMCs. The receptors were sampled from a man aged 25-45 years in good health and CMV-seronegative.

This clone was seen just once. The rearrangement links TRBV6-6 to TRBJ2-1; 7 bases are a match to TRBD1. V lost 4 bases, J lost 3 bases, and 3 bases stayed unmatched. CDR1 and CDR2 from the germline V gene are MNHNY and SVGAGI (reference sequence). There are 14 residues in the CDR3. DNA for the CDR3: TGTGCCAGCAGTTCCACAGGGGACTACAATGAGCAGTTCTTC. It yields the protein CASSSTGDYNEQFF.

The genes are TRBV6-6 and TRBJ1-2; D gene ambiguous. From germline, CDR1 is MNHNY and CDR2 SVGAGI (reference sequence). V was pared by 2 bases and J by 8 bases, with 15 bases between. The CDR3 covers 14 residues. In DNA, the CDR3 is TGTGCCAGCAGTTACCGTTCGGGAACAGAAGGCTACACCTTC. It translates to CASSYRSGTEGYTF.

This clone was recorded many times. V and J are TRBV28 and TRBJ1-5; 9 bases are a match to TRBD1. CDR1 and CDR2 from the germline V gene are MDHEN and SYDVKM. The V gene end was trimmed by 6 bases and the J gene end by 4 bases; junction bases not matched to a gene: 13. The CDR3 loop spans 17 amino acids. The CDR3 DNA reads as TGTGCCAGCAGGAATTCCGGACAGGGGTTGTCAAATCAGCCCCAGCATTTT. Protein product: CASRNSGQGLSNQPQHF.

The chain links TRBV11-2 to TRBJ2-7; TRBD2 is a possible D gene (6 bases). V was shortened by 5 bases and J by 7 bases, with 15 bases between the two germline ends. This CDR3 contains 13 residues. Germline V lookup: CDR1 SGHAT, CDR2 FQNNGV. The DNA for the CDR3 is TGTGCCAGCAGCCTTGCCGGGACTGAGGAGCAGTACTTC. Translated: CASSLAGTEEQYF.

This clone appeared a few times. The J gene is TRBJ2-2, the V gene TRBV4-1; the match to TRBD2 covers 13 bases. The CDR3 sequence is 16 residues long. Germline CDR1 and CDR2: MGHRA and YSYEKL. V shed 1 base and J 8 bases; nucleotides not matched to a gene: 4. The CDR3 protein is CASSQGLAGGRGELFF. CDR3 DNA: TGCGCCAGCAGCCAAGGACTAGCGGGAGGAAGAGGGGAGCTGTTTTTT.

The gene calls are TRBV15 and TRBJ2-7; D perhaps matches TRBD1 (5 bases). Looked up from germline, CDR1 is LNHNV and CDR2 is YYDKDF (reference sequence). This CDR3 has 14 residues. Deletions cut 1 base from V and 1 base from J, with 8 bases between. CDR3 protein: CATSRVGQSYEQYF. DNA of the CDR3: TGTGCCACCAGCAGAGTTGGACAATCCTACGAGCAGTACTTC.

The genes are TRBV12-1 and TRBJ2-5; TRBD2, as called in the table, went unchecked against the DNA. TRBV12-1 is marked as a pseudogene. The CDR3 loop spans 14 amino acids. This chain's CDR3 is CASRTTGPQETQYF. The CDR3 DNA follows: TGTGCCAGCAGGACCACGGGTCCTCAAGAGACCCAGTACTTC.

Only one count was recorded for this clone. The CDR3 loop reads CASSQDRRSSYNEQFF. In nucleotides, the CDR3 is TGCGCCAGCAGCCAAGATAGGCGGAGCTCCTACAATGAGCAGTTCTTC. The genes are TRBV4-3 and TRBJ2-1; D gene ambiguous. The V end lost 0 bases, the J end lost 0 bases, and 9 bases lay between the germline ends. This CDR3 region has 16 residues. CDR1 is LGHNA and CDR2 is YSLEER in the germline V gene.

The chain links TRBV27 to TRBJ2-1; the D gene is possibly TRBD1 (6 bases). The CDR3 loop spans 15 amino acids. The V end lost 5 bases, the J end lost 7 bases, and 18 bases lay between the germline ends. From germline, CDR1 is MNHEY and CDR2 SMNVEV (reference sequence). The CDR3, as DNA: TGTGCCAGCAGTAACCAGGTTTCAGGGGCGAATGAGCAGTTCTTC. This gives the protein CASSNQVSGANEQFF.

The genes are TRBV2 and TRBJ2-7; perhaps TRBD1 as D (6 bases). CDR1 and CDR2 (germline): SNHLY, FYNNEI. V was trimmed by 6 bases and J by 4 bases, leaving 13 bases between them. The CDR3 loop spans 13 amino acids. The CDR3 region has the DNA TGTGCCAGCAGACCCGGGACAAGTTACGAGCAGTACTTC. It translates to CASRPGTSYEQYF.

V gene TRBV5-1 combines with J gene TRBJ2-1; the match to TRBD2 covers 10 bases. Looked up from germline, CDR1 is SGHRS and CDR2 is YFSETQ. The trim removed 1 base at V and 1 base at J, leaving 2 bases unmatched. The CDR3 spans 16 residues. The CDR3, as DNA: TGCGCCAGCAGCTTGCTAGCGGGAGTATCCTACAATGAGCAGTTCTTC. Its translation is CASSLLAGVSYNEQFF. Based on the CDR3 plus reference TRBV5-1 and TRBJ2-1, the full variable domain is KAGVTQTPRYLIKTRGQQVTLSCSPISGHRSVSWYQQTPGQGLQFLFEYFSETQRNKGNFPGRFSGRQFSNSRSEMNVSTLELGDSALYLCASSLLAGVSYNEQFFGPGTRLTVL.

V usage is TRBV2 and J usage is TRBJ2-3; 14 positions match TRBD2. CDR3 length equals 17 residues. Unmatched junction bases numbered 9, after V lost 3 bases and J lost 7 bases. CDR1 is SNHLY, CDR2 FYNNEI, per germline. CDR3 nucleotide sequence: TGTGCCAGCAGTGACCCCTGGACTAGCGGGAGGTGGAATACGCAGTATTTT. It translates to CASSDPWTSGRWNTQYF.

The chain uses TRBV5-1 and TRBJ2-1; D is uncertain. Between the trimmed V and J ends, which lost 5 bases and 5 bases, there was a span of 5 bases. In germline, CDR1 is SGHRS, CDR2 YFSETQ. The CDR3 extends over 11 amino acids. The CDR3 protein is CASSLNNEQFF. CDR3 nucleotides: TGCGCCAGCAGTTTAAACAATGAGCAGTTCTTC.

This sequence joins TRBV11-2 and TRBJ2-4; 8 nucleotides line up with TRBD1. The trim removed 5 bases at V and 3 bases at J, leaving 3 bases unmatched. The V gene's germline CDR1 is SGHAT and CDR2 FQNNGV. The CDR3 runs to 14 residues. CDR3 nucleotides: TGTGCCAGCAGCCCTGGGACAGGCAAAAACATTCAGTACTTC. Its translation is CASSPGTGKNIQYF.

The table lists this clone with many counts. The chain uses TRBV28 and TRBJ1-2, with 10 bases aligning to TRBD1. Germline CDR1 MDHEN, CDR2 SYDVKM. This CDR3 spans 17 amino acids. The J segment lost 6 bases and the V segment lost 2 bases, leaving 12 bases of the junction unmatched. In nucleotides, the CDR3 is TGTGCCAGCAGTTTACAACCATCCGGGACAGGGGTCCATGGCTACACCTTC. Protein product: CASSLQPSGTGVHGYTF.

The chain combines TRBV7-3 with TRBJ2-1; possibly TRBD2 for D (6 bases). The CDR3 consists of 15 residues. Trimming stripped 5 bases from V and 8 bases from J, with 19 bases between. Germline V gene sequence: CDR1 SGHTA, CDR2 FQGTGA. The DNA for the CDR3 is TGTGCCAGCAGCCGGGGAGGTGGGAGAACGGATGAGCAGTTCTTC. Protein product: CASSRGGGRTDEQFF.

The V and J genes are TRBV29-1 and TRBJ2-1; 16 nucleotides align to TRBD2. CDR3 length: 18 amino acids. Trimming at V came to 4 bases and at J to 3 bases, leaving 9 bases not matched to a gene. The germline V gene encodes CDR1 SQVTM and CDR2 ANQGSEA. CDR3 DNA: TGCAGCGTTGTAGGGACTAGCGGGAGGGCGTCTTACTACAATGAGCAGTTCTTC. Translating it yields CSVVGTSGRASYYNEQFF.

This sequence joins TRBV27 and TRBJ2-1, with D possibly being TRBD1 (6 bases). CDR1 is MNHEY, CDR2 SMNVEV, per germline (reference sequence). Trimming left V 3 bases short and J 9 bases short, with 15 bases between. There are 14 residues in the CDR3. CDR3 in DNA: TGTGCCAGCAGTTTGGTACAGGGTCTGGGTGAGCAGTTCTTC. This translates into CASSLVQGLGEQFF.

The V gene is TRBV7-9, the J gene TRBJ2-1, with 8 bases fitting TRBD2. J gave up 4 bases and V 6 bases, and 11 bases lay outside the gene matches. The CDR3 totals 16 residues. Germline CDR1 SEHNR, CDR2 FQNEAQ (reference sequence). DNA for the CDR3: TGTGCCAGCAGGTCGACTAGCGCCAATTCTTACAATGAGCAGTTCTTC. It codes for CASRSTSANSYNEQFF.

The V gene is TRBV5-4, the J gene TRBJ1-2; a possible D gene is TRBD1 (5 bases). Trimming took off 2 bases at V and 6 bases at J, with 20 bases between the two ends. Germline CDR1 and CDR2: SGHNT and YYREEE (reference sequence). The CDR3 covers 16 residues. The CDR3 protein is CASSFGQGKFYDGYTF. The CDR3 DNA follows: TGTGCCAGCAGCTTTGGTCAGGGTAAGTTTTACGATGGCTACACCTTC. Full variable domain (outside the CDR3, taken from reference TRBV5-4 and TRBJ1-2): ETGVTQSPTHLIKTRGQQVTLRCSSQSGHNTVSWYQQALGQGPQFIFQYYREEENGRGNFPPRFSGLQFPNYSSELNVNALELDDSALYLCASSFGQGKFYDGYTFGSGTRLTVV.

This clone came up a few times. The chain is built from TRBV6-5 and TRBJ2-1; 9 bases agree with TRBD2. Germline V gene lookup returns CDR1 MNHEY and CDR2 SVGAGI. V lost 8 bases, J lost 4 bases, and 6 bases stayed unmatched. The CDR3 has 14 residues. CDR3 residues: CASLAGTGYNEQFF. CDR3 in DNA: TGTGCCAGCCTAGCGGGGACGGGTTACAATGAGCAGTTCTTC.